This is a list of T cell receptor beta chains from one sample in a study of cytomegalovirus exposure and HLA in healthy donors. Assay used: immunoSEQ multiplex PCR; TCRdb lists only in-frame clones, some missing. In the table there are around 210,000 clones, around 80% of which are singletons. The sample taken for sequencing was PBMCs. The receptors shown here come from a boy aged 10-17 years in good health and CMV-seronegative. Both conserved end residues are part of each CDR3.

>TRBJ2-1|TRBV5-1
CASSLGLAGNEQFF
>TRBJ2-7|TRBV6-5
CASSSSGGYEQYF
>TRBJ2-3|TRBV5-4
CASSSERGSADTQYF
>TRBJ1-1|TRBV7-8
CASSSRDFLSTEAFF
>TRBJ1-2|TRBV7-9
CASSFVRVEGYTF
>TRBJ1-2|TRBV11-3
CASSLVSAEGYTF
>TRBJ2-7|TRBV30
CAWTPRTPKTETYEQYF
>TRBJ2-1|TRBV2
CASLGGSSYNEQFF
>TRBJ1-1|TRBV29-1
CSVVYQGMNTEAFF
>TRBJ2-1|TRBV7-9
CASSLDWGTKQFF